A single T cell receptor beta chain is shown here with its context. The antigen remains unidentified. Germline CDR1 reads SGHRS; CDR2 reads YFSETQ. With V trimmed by 0 bases and J by 2 bases, 8 bases remained unmatched. The CDR3 covers 18 residues. This entry comes from a study of graft-versus-host responses after intestinal transplantation. Study at large: For two to four years after anti-thymocyte globulin induction, all recipients took tacrolimus and steroids. Points from the study as a whole: Peak circulating GvH clone levels were associated with early post-transplant HvG declines. GvH clones turned up in recipient marrow; some had shown up first in ileum or blood. Allografts of patients with graft-donor T cell macrochimerism showed high graft-versus-host to host-versus-graft clone ratios.

Assay: immunoSEQ multiplex PCR; the TCRdb copy retains only in-frame clones and omits some. The repertoire holds 20,000 to 30,000 clones, with approximately 83% as singletons. This receptor was taken from a human patient who received an intestinal transplant, so some T cells may come from the graft donor. The chain joins TRBV5-1 to TRBJ2-1, with 10 nucleotides matching TRBD2. The sequences come from PBMCs, collected approximately 450 days after intestinal transplant. CDR3 bases: TGCGCCAGCAGCTTGGGGACTAGCGGAATTCCCGCCTACAATGAGCAGTTCTTC. Residues: CASSLGTSGIPAYNEQFF.